Shown below are 18 T cell receptor beta chains from a single sample sequenced in a study of monozygotic twins with inflammatory bowel disease. Each CDR3 protein gets one entry in TCRdb, which reprocessed the 5' RACE reads and gives no DNA. Its table records about 440,000 distinct CDR3 sequences. The sequenced sample was blood. These receptors all come from a human donor with ulcerative colitis or Crohn's disease, or a healthy co-twin of an affected twin (not recorded which).

The chain uses TRBV12-3 or TRBV12-4 and TRBJ2-3; as DNA is missing, the TRBD2 call by TCRdb cannot be tested. The CDR3 contains 15 residues. CDR3 protein: CASIEERGATDTQYF.

The chain recombines TRBV19 with TRBJ1-2. Germline CDR1 LNHDA, CDR2 SQIVND (reference sequence). CDR3 length: 15 amino acids. The CDR3 loop is CASSPGSEANYGYTF.

This rearrangement joins TRBV5-6 to TRBJ1-1. The CDR3 contains 15 residues. Germline V lookup: CDR1 SGHDT, CDR2 YYEEEE. The CDR3 sequence: CASSVAGSRNTEAFF.

The J gene is TRBJ2-1, the V gene TRBV29-1. CDR1 is SQVTM, CDR2 ANQGSEA, per germline. This CDR3 is 14 amino acids long. CDR3 in amino acids: CSVIDPSSYNEQFF.

The V gene is TRBV7-2, the J gene TRBJ1-2; TCRdb calls TRBD1, which cannot be checked without DNA. CDR1 SGHTA and CDR2 FQGNSA come from the germline V gene. There are 15 residues in the CDR3. This chain's CDR3 is CASSLDPGSSYGYTF.

The chain couples TRBV5-6 to TRBJ2-6; as DNA is missing, the TRBD1 call by TCRdb cannot be tested. The CDR3 extends over 20 amino acids. Germline V gene sequence: CDR1 SGHDT, CDR2 YYEEEE. The CDR3 sequence: CASSLGWPTGGYPGANVLTF. Full variable domain (remainder filled in from reference TRBV5-6 and TRBJ2-6): DAGVTQSPTHLIKTRGQQVTLRCSPKSGHDTVSWYQQALGQGPQFIFQYYEEEERQRGNFPDRFSGHQFPNYSSELNVNALLLGDSALYLCASSLGWPTGGYPGANVLTFGAGSRLTVL.

The rearrangement joins TRBV3-1 to TRBJ2-1; no DNA is available, so the TRBD1 call from TCRdb remains unchecked. CDR1 LGHDT and CDR2 YNNKEL come from the germline V gene (reference sequence). This CDR3 has 16 residues. CDR3: CASSQEGDKVYNEQFF.

V gene TRBV27 combines with J gene TRBJ2-7. The germline V gene has CDR1 MNHEY and CDR2 SMNVEV (reference sequence). The CDR3 consists of 12 residues. CDR3 protein: CASSSTLYEQYF.

The genes are TRBV5-5 and TRBJ2-3; TCRdb calls TRBD1, which cannot be checked without DNA. Germline CDR1 SGHKS, CDR2 YYEKEE (reference sequence). This CDR3 has 16 residues. The CDR3 reads CASSYAGYTSSDTQYF.

The CDR3 spells CASSARTSGGAMPDTQYF. The V call is TRBV11-2, the J call TRBJ2-3; TCRdb gives TRBD2 as the D gene, but with no DNA this cannot be confirmed. Germline V gene data show CDR1 as SGHAT and CDR2 as FQNNGV. This CDR3 region has 18 residues.

CDR3 region: CASSYSALKRETQYF. This chain connects TRBV6-2 or TRBV6-3 to TRBJ2-3; the TCRdb D gene call, TRBD2, has no DNA to confirm it. Germline V lookup: CDR1 MNHEY, CDR2 SVGEGT. CDR3 length equals 15 residues.

The CDR3 sequence is CATSRAGLRETEAFF. The chain recombines TRBV15 with TRBJ1-1. Germline lookup yields CDR1 LNHNV and CDR2 YYDKDF (reference sequence). This CDR3 spans 15 amino acids.

CDR3 protein: CASSLANLDRTYGYTF. The genes are TRBV12-3 or TRBV12-4 and TRBJ1-2; without DNA, the TCRdb call of TRBD1 cannot be checked. This CDR3 region has 16 residues.

The V gene is TRBV30, the J gene TRBJ1-2. Germline CDR1 GTSNPN, CDR2 SVGIG (reference sequence). The CDR3 has 13 amino acids. CDR3: CAWTLRGVRDYTF.

This chain uses TRBV5-1 with TRBJ2-2; TCRdb indicates TRBD1, and absent DNA this call remains unverified. From germline, CDR1 is SGHRS and CDR2 YFSETQ. The CDR3 is made up of 15 amino acids. CDR3 residues: CASTEVGGNTGGLFF.

CDR3: CASSGRQGSTEAFF. The chain joins TRBV9 to TRBJ1-1; the TRBD1 assignment by TCRdb is unverifiable without DNA. The CDR3 extends over 14 amino acids. Germline V CDR1 and CDR2: SGDLS, YYNGEE.

The chain is built from TRBV7-2 and TRBJ2-7; there is no DNA to check the TCRdb D call of TRBD2. CDR1 is SGHTA and CDR2 is FQGNSA in the germline V gene. This CDR3 contains 11 residues. CDR3 sequence reads: CASSLGGGKYF.

The chain carries TRBV5-1 and TRBJ1-1. Germline V gives CDR1 SGHRS, CDR2 YFSETQ. The CDR3 has 16 amino acids. The CDR3 sequence: CASSLASSAGNTEAFF.